These 5 T cell receptor beta chains were all obtained from the same sample, sequenced in a study of cytomegalovirus exposure and HLA in healthy donors. Produced via immunoSEQ multiplex PCR; TCRdb's table is partial and in-frame only. The sample shows 150,000 to 180,000 clones, 65% to 90% of them seen only once. Sequenced input: PBMCs. The source of these receptors is a man between 18 and 29 years old in good health and CMV-seropositive.

The chain is built from TRBV7-3 and TRBJ1-6; maybe TRBD1 (6 bases). This CDR3 is 24 amino acids long. V lost 1 base to trimming and J lost 1 base, with 32 bases between them. In germline, CDR1 is SGHTA, CDR2 FQGTGA. CDR3 DNA sequence: TGTGCCAGCAGCTTAATCAGTCCCACGGGGGGCGGGCGCCGAGGGAGGTCCTATAATTCACCCCTCCACTTT. Protein product: CASSLISPTGGGRRGRSYNSPLHF.

The rearrangement uses TRBV11-1 and TRBJ2-2, with TRBD1 matching 9 bases. Germline V gene lookup returns CDR1 SGHAT and CDR2 FQDESV (reference sequence). With V trimmed by 5 bases and J by 4 bases, 17 bases remained unmatched. CDR3 size: 19 residues. The CDR3 DNA reads TGTGCCAGCAGCCCCCCGACAGGGGGTTGGGTCCGAGGCACCGGGGAGCTGTTTTTT. It is translated as CASSPPTGGWVRGTGELFF.

V gene TRBV9 combines with J gene TRBJ1-2, with a tentative D call TRBD1 (6 bases). The CDR3 extends over 14 amino acids. Looked up from germline, CDR1 is SGDLS and CDR2 is YYNGEE. With 3 bases removed from V and 4 bases from J, the gap between germline ends came to 13 bases. The CDR3 loop is CASSATGLLYGYTF. CDR3 DNA sequence: TGTGCCAGCAGCGCGACAGGACTCCTCTATGGCTACACCTTC. Drawing the rest from reference TRBV9 and TRBJ1-2, the complete variable domain is DSGVTQTPKHLITATGQRVTLRCSPRSGDLSVYWYQQSLDQGLQFLIQYYNGEERAKGNILERFSAQQFPDLHSELNLSSLELGDSALYFCASSATGLLYGYTFGSGTRLTVV.

CDR3 residues: CASSYSLETQYF. The CDR3 DNA reads as TGTGCCAGCAGCTATAGTTTGGAGACCCAGTACTTC. The chain couples TRBV5-6 to TRBJ2-5; D gene uncertain. Germline V lookup: CDR1 SGHDT, CDR2 YYEEEE. The ends were cut back, 3 bases at V and 5 bases at J, with 8 bases in the middle. The CDR3 sequence is 12 residues long.

V is TRBV11-2 and J is TRBJ1-1; D is unresolved. Trimming removed 8 bases at V and 1 base at J, with 11 bases between. The CDR3 consists of 13 residues. CDR1 is SGHAT and CDR2 is FQNNGV in the germline V gene. In nucleotides, the CDR3 is TGTGCCAGCTCCGCTACCGCGAACACTGAAGCTTTCTTT. Its translation is CASSATANTEAFF.